The 18 T cell receptor beta chains below come from one sample, sequenced in a study of blood T cell repertoires in COVID-19. The table came from immunoSEQ multiplex PCR; TCRdb's copy has only in-frame clones and leaves some out. The repertoire holds approximately 240,000 clones, with under 85% as singletons. The specimen was peripheral blood. Every receptor here comes from a woman between 40 and 50 years old with active or convalescent COVID-19.

The chain carries TRBV5-1 and TRBJ2-1; tentatively, D is TRBD2 (6 bases). V gave up 4 bases and J gave up 7 bases, with 6 bases separating them. Germline V CDR1 and CDR2: SGHRS, YFSETQ. The CDR3 is 11 amino acids. DNA of the CDR3: TGCGCCAGCAGCCGGGAGAATGAGCAGTTCTTC. As protein: CASSRENEQFF.

The J gene is TRBJ1-1, the V gene TRBV19; D not certain. V was cut by 5 bases and J by 1 base, with 14 bases left in between. The CDR3 loop spans 15 amino acids. CDR1 is LNHDA, CDR2 SQIVND, per germline (reference sequence). DNA of the CDR3: TGTGCCAGTAGTTATAGTTTCGGAGGGAACACTGAAGCTTTCTTT. This translates into CASSYSFGGNTEAFF. Looking up the rest from reference TRBV19 and TRBJ1-1 gives the full variable domain: DGGITQSPKYLFRKEGQNVTLSCEQNLNHDAMYWYRQDPGQGLRLIYYSQIVNDFQKGDIAEGYSVSREKKESFPLTVTSAQKNPTAFYLCASSYSFGGNTEAFFGQGTRLTVV.

The CDR3 here is CASILGGLAGGCSYNEQFF. CDR3 bases: TGTGCCAGCATCCTAGGTGGACTAGCGGGGGGCTGTTCCTACAATGAGCAGTTCTTC. The chain recombines TRBV6-4 with TRBJ2-1, with 14 bases fitting TRBD2. J lost 1 base, V lost 7 bases, and 12 bases had no gene match. The CDR3 runs to 19 residues. Germline V CDR1 and CDR2: MRHNA, SNTAGT.

About this clone: This sample includes further DNA sequences coding for the same CDR3. This rearrangement joins TRBV18 to TRBJ1-2; 10 bases line up with TRBD1. The CDR3 covers 14 residues. Germline CDR1 and CDR2: KGHSH and LQKENI. Losses at the gene ends were 6 bases for V and 3 bases for J; bases not matched to a gene: 4. The CDR3 DNA is TGTGCCAGCTCGCCGGGGACAGGGGACTATGGCTACACCTTC. Its protein is CASSPGTGDYGYTF.

The CDR3 reads CASSLQQGGNTIYF. The CDR3 coding sequence is TGTGCCAGCAGCTTACAACAGGGTGGAAACACCATATATTTT. V is TRBV5-4 and J is TRBJ1-3; TRBD1 is a possible D gene (6 bases). This CDR3 has 14 residues. The germline V gene has CDR1 SGHNT and CDR2 YYREEE (reference sequence). V was cut by 2 bases and J by 3 bases, with 9 bases left in between.

The CDR3, as DNA: TGTGCCAGTAGTATTCTAGCGGGGGGGAACAATGAGCAGTTCTTC. This gives the protein CASSILAGGNNEQFF. This rearrangement joins TRBV19 to TRBJ2-1; 12 nucleotides align to TRBD2. The length of the CDR3 is 15 residues. Germline loops: CDR1 LNHDA, CDR2 SQIVND (reference sequence). The V gene end was trimmed by 3 bases and the J gene end by 5 bases; junction bases not matched to a gene: 2.

J is TRBJ1-1 and V is TRBV28; 7 nucleotides align to TRBD1. Germline lookup yields CDR1 MDHEN and CDR2 SYDVKM. The V segment lost 6 bases and the J segment 0 bases; nucleotides outside the gene matches: 4. The CDR3 is 14 amino acids. The DNA for the CDR3 is TGTGCCAGCAGGAAAGACAGGGTGAACACTGAAGCTTTCTTT. Translated: CASRKDRVNTEAFF.

A single count supports this clone. The chain is built from TRBV5-1 and TRBJ2-3; D not certain. Looked up from germline, CDR1 is SGHRS and CDR2 is YFSETQ. The length of the CDR3 is 12 residues. Trimming stripped 0 bases from V and 5 bases from J, with 4 bases between. The DNA of the CDR3 is TGCGCCAGCAGCTTGGCCAGAGATACGCAGTATTTT. Residues: CASSLARDTQYF.

The J gene is TRBJ1-5, the V gene TRBV28; the match to TRBD1 covers 8 bases. CDR1 and CDR2 from the germline V gene are MDHEN and SYDVKM. The V gene end was trimmed by 3 bases and the J gene end by 7 bases; junction bases not matched to a gene: 8. The CDR3 extends over 15 amino acids. CDR3 DNA: TGTGCCAGCAGTTTCCTCCAGGGGGCAGGGCAGCCCCAGCATTTT. Translation: CASSFLQGAGQPQHF.

The chain recombines TRBV4-1 with TRBJ1-5; D not certain. Germline CDR1 MGHRA, CDR2 YSYEKL. The CDR3 has 13 amino acids. Trimming removed 0 bases at V and 7 bases at J, with 7 bases between. DNA of the CDR3: TGCGCCAGCAGCCAAGAGGCAGTGCAGCCCCAGCATTTT. Translated, it gives CASSQEAVQPQHF.

This chain uses TRBV30 with TRBJ1-6; 8 nucleotides match TRBD1. This CDR3 spans 16 amino acids. Trimming took 5 bases from V and 8 from J; bases not matched to a gene: 14. Looked up from germline, CDR1 is GTSNPN and CDR2 is SVGIG (reference sequence). The CDR3 is CAWETTGAWIDSPLHF. CDR3 nucleotide sequence: TGTGCCTGGGAAACGACAGGGGCTTGGATCGATTCACCCCTCCACTTT.

The chain uses TRBV2 and TRBJ2-6; 8 positions match TRBD1. Germline V gene lookup returns CDR1 SNHLY and CDR2 FYNNEI. The CDR3 length is 18 residues. The V gene end was trimmed by 4 bases and the J gene end by 2 bases; junction bases not matched to a gene: 10. CDR3 DNA: TGTGCCAGCAGTGTGAGTATTGGGACAGGAACTGGGGCCAACGTCCTGACTTTC. It translates to CASSVSIGTGTGANVLTF. Full variable domain (remainder filled in from reference TRBV2 and TRBJ2-6): EPEVTQTPSHQVTQMGQEVILRCVPISNHLYFYWYRQILGQKVEFLVSFYNNEISEKSEIFDDQFSVERPDGSNFTLKIRSTKLEDSAMYFCASSVSIGTGTGANVLTFGAGSRLTVL.

The chain couples TRBV10-3 to TRBJ2-3; 7 bases fit TRBD2. V was clipped by 3 bases and J by 2 bases; unmatched bases: 8. Looked up from germline, CDR1 is ENHRY and CDR2 is SYGVKD. CDR3 length: 16 amino acids. CDR3 region: CAISDPAGLNTDTQYF. CDR3 DNA: TGTGCCATCAGTGATCCAGCGGGACTAAACACAGATACGCAGTATTTT.

The V gene is TRBV7-3, the J gene TRBJ2-3; the D gene is possibly TRBD2 (6 bases). V was pared by 0 bases and J by 4 bases, with 11 bases between. Germline-derived CDR1 and CDR2 are SGHTA and FQGTGA. The CDR3 has 15 amino acids. For the CDR3, the DNA is TGTGCCAGCAGCTTAACGGGGGGATCTGCAGATACGCAGTATTTT. It translates to CASSLTGGSADTQYF.

Concerning this clone: The same CDR3 also results from other DNA sequences found in this sample. The V and J genes are TRBV9 and TRBJ1-5; TRBD1 matches at 11 bases. V shed 2 bases, J shed 6 bases, and the junction held 1 base outside the gene matches. Germline CDR1 is SGDLS and CDR2 is YYNGEE. The length of the CDR3 is 14 residues. CDR3 coding DNA: TGTGCCAGCAGCGTTGGGACAGGGGGTCAGCCCCAGCATTTT. Its translation is CASSVGTGGQPQHF.

This sequence joins TRBV27 and TRBJ1-6; perhaps TRBD1 as D (5 bases). Germline V CDR1 and CDR2: MNHEY, SMNVEV (reference sequence). CDR3 length: 15 residues. The V end was cut by 5 bases, the J end by 8 bases, with 16 bases between. Here the CDR3 DNA reads TGTGCCAGCAGTAAAGACAGATACTGGGATTCACCCCTCCACTTT. Translating it yields CASSKDRYWDSPLHF.

The chain couples TRBV5-1 to TRBJ2-1; 9 nucleotides agree with TRBD1. The ends lost 1 base at V and 8 bases at J; junction bases unmatched: 7. Germline loops: CDR1 SGHRS, CDR2 YFSETQ. CDR3 length: 15 amino acids. DNA for the CDR3: TGCGCCAGCAGCTTGATAGGACAGGGGATCGATGAGCAGTTCTTC. This encodes CASSLIGQGIDEQFF. Full variable domain (rest looked up from reference TRBV5-1 and TRBJ2-1): KAGVTQTPRYLIKTRGQQVTLSCSPISGHRSVSWYQQTPGQGLQFLFEYFSETQRNKGNFPGRFSGRQFSNSRSEMNVSTLELGDSALYLCASSLIGQGIDEQFFGPGTRLTVL.

The chain employs TRBV28 and TRBJ2-7, with TRBD2 matching over 7 bases. Looked up from germline, CDR1 is MDHEN and CDR2 is SYDVKM. Trimming at V came to 7 bases and at J to 0 bases, leaving 6 bases not matched to a gene. The CDR3 loop spans 14 amino acids. Written as DNA, the CDR3 is TGTGCCAGCACCTGGGGGGGACCCTCCTACGAGCAGTACTTC. It encodes CASTWGGPSYEQYF.